This TCR beta chain was found in a study of cytomegalovirus exposure and HLA in healthy donors. Broader study findings: With later analysis, a missense DCLRE1C variant became linked to TCR beta V- and J-gene trimming.

As concerns this clone: Its antigen is undetermined.

A multiplex PCR was run with 60 Vbeta primers and 13 Jbeta primers. Profiled with immunoSEQ multiplex PCR; TCRdb holds only in-frame clones, not every one. The sample consists of hundreds of thousands of clones, 70% to 90% of them appearing once. CDR3 length: 17 amino acids. Losses at the gene ends were 3 bases for V and 0 bases for J; bases not matched to a gene: 9. The germline V gene encodes CDR1 SGHAT and CDR2 FQNNGV. The chain joins TRBV11-2 to TRBJ2-7; 9 positions agree with TRBD2. Material: PBMCs. This receptor was taken from a young woman in good health and CMV-seronegative. The CDR3 sequence is CASSFEAGGSYSYEQYF. The CDR3 coding sequence is TGTGCCAGCAGCTTTGAGGCGGGGGGGAGCTACTCCTACGAGCAGTACTTC.